Reported below is one T cell receptor (beta chain). A read error may be the cause here, since a much bigger clone is one base away. This CDR3 has 13 residues. Germline values: CDR1 ENHRY, CDR2 SYGVKD. V gave up 6 bases and J gave up 6 bases; unmatched junction bases: 4. The data are from a study of Graves' ophthalmopathy and Graves' hyperthyroidism. Amplification of the TCR beta CDR3 regions used RNA transcripts (as template). Investigators did first-round RT-PCR with HTBI primers, then second-round multiplex PCR. TCRdb analysed the multiplex PCR reads with MiXCR anew, one entry per CDR3 protein. The data contain hundreds of thousands of distinct CDR3 sequences, just over 40% of them singletons.

The sequencing sample was made of peripheral blood. This chain uses TRBV10-3 with TRBJ2-2; 7 bases are shared with TRBD1. The source is an adult man with Graves' ophthalmopathy. As DNA, the CDR3 is TGTGCCATCAGCGCGACAGGGTCCGGGGAGCTGTTTTTT. It is translated as CAISATGSGELFF.